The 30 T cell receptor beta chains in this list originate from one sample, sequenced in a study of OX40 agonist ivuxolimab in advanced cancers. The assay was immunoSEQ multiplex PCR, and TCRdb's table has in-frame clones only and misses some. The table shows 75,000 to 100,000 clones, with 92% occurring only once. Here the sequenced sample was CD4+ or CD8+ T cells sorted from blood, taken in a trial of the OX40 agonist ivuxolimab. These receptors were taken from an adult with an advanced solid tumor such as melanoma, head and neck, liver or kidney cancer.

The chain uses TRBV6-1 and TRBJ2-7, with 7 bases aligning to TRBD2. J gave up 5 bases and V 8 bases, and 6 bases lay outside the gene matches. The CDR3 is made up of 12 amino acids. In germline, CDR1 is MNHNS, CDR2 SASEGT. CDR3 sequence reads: CASAAGDHEQYF. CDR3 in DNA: TGTGCCAGCGCGGCGGGAGATCACGAGCAGTACTTC.

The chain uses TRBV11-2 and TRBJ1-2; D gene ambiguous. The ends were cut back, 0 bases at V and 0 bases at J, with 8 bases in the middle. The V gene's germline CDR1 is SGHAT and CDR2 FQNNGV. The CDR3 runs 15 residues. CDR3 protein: CASSLEMASNYGYTF. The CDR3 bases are TGTGCCAGCAGCTTAGAAATGGCCTCTAACTATGGCTACACCTTC.

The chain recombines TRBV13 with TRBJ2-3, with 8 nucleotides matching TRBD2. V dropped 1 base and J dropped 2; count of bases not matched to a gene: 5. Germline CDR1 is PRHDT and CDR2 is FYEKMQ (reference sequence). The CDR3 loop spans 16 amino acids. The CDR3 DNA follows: TGTGCCAGCAGCTTAGCGGGGGGGCCAGCCACAGATACGCAGTATTTT. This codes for CASSLAGGPATDTQYF.

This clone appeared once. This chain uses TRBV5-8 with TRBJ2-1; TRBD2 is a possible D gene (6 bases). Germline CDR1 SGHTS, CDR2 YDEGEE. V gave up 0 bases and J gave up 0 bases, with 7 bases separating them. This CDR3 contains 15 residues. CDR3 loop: CASSLEGLSYNEQFF. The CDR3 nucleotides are TGTGCCAGCAGCTTGGAGGGACTCTCCTACAATGAGCAGTTCTTC. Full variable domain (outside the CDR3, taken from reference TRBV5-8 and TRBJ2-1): EAGVTQSPTHLIKTRGQQATLRCSPISGHTSVYWYQQALGLGLQFLLWYDEGEERNRGNFPPRFSGRQFPNYSSELNVNALELEDSALYLCASSLEGLSYNEQFFGPGTRLTVL.

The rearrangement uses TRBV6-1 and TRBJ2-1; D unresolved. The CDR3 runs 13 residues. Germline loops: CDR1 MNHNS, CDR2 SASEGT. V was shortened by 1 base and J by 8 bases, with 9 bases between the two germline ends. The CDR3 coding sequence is TGTGCCAGCAGTGAAGTTCGTGTCGATGAGCAGTTCTTC. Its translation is CASSEVRVDEQFF.

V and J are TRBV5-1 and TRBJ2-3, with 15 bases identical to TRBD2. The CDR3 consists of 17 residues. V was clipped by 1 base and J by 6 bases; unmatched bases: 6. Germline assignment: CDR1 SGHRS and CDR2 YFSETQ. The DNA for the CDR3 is TGCGCCAGCAGCTTGTACCCTGGACTAGCGGGAGGGGATACGCAGTATTTT. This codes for CASSLYPGLAGGDTQYF.

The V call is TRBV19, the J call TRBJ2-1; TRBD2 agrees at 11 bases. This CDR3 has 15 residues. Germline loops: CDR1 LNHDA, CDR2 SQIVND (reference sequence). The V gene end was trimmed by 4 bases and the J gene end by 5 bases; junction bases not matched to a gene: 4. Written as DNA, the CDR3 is TGTGCCAGTAGTAGGGTAGCGGGGGGGGACAATGAGCAGTTCTTC. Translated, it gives CASSRVAGGDNEQFF.

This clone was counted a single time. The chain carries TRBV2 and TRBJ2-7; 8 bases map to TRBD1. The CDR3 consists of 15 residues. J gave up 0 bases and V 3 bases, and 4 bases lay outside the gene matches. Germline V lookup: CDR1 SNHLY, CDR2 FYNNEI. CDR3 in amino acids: CASSEGRGLSYEQYF. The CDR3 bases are TGTGCCAGCAGTGAGGGCAGGGGGCTCTCCTACGAGCAGTACTTC.

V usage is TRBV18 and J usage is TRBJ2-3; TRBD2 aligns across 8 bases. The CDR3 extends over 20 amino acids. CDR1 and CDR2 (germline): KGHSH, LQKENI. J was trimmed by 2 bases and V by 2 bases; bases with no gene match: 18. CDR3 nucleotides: TGTGCCAGCTCACCAGTGGAGGCGTTAAGGGCGGGAGGCCACACAGATACGCAGTATTTT. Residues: CASSPVEALRAGGHTDTQYF.

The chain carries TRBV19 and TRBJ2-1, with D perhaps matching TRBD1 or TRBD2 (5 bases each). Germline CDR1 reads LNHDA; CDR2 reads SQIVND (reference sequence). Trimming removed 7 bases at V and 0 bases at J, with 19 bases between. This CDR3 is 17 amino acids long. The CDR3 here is CASMPRTGPLSYNEQFF. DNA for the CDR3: TGTGCCAGTATGCCCCGGACGGGACCCCTCTCCTACAATGAGCAGTTCTTC.

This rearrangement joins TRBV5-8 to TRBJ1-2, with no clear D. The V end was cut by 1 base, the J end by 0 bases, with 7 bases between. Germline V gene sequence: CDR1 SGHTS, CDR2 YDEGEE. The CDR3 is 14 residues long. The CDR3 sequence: CASSLWAANYGYTF. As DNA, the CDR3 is TGTGCCAGCAGCTTGTGGGCAGCTAACTATGGCTACACCTTC.

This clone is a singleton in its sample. CDR3 amino acids: CASSPSGGALNEQFF. In nucleotides, the CDR3 is TGTGCCAGCTCACCGAGCGGGGGGGCATTAAATGAGCAGTTCTTC. The V and J genes are TRBV18 and TRBJ2-1; the match to TRBD2 covers 10 bases. V lost 3 bases, J lost 7 bases, and 6 bases stayed unmatched. This CDR3 has 15 residues. Per the germline V gene, CDR1 is KGHSH and CDR2 is LQKENI.

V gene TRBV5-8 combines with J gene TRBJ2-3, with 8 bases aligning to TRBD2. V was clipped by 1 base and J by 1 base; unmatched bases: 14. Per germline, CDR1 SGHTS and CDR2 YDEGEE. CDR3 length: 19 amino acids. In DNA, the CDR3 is TGTGCCAGCAGCTTGCGAGCGGGAGATACAGTATGGGGCACAGATACGCAGTATTTT. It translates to CASSLRAGDTVWGTDTQYF. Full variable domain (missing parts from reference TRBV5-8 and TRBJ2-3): EAGVTQSPTHLIKTRGQQATLRCSPISGHTSVYWYQQALGLGLQFLLWYDEGEERNRGNFPPRFSGRQFPNYSSELNVNALELEDSALYLCASSLRAGDTVWGTDTQYFGPGTRLTVL.

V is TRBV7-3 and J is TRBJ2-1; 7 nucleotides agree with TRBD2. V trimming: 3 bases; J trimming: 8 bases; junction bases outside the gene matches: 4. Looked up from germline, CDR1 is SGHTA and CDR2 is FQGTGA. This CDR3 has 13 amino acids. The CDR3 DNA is TGTGCCAGCAGCTTGGGAGGGGCGGATGAGCAGTTCTTC. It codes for CASSLGGADEQFF. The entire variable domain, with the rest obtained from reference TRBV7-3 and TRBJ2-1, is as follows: GAGVSQTPSNKVTEKGKYVELRCDPISGHTALYWYRQSLGQGPEFLIYFQGTGAADDSGLPNDRFFAVRPEGSVSTLKIQRTERGDSAVYLCASSLGGADEQFFGPGTRLTVL.

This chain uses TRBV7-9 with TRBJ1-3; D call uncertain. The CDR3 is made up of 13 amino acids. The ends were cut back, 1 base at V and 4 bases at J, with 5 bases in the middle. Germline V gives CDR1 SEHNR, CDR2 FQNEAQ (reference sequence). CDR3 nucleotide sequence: TGTGCCAGCAGCTTAGGGGGAGGAAACACCATATATTTT. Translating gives CASSLGGGNTIYF.

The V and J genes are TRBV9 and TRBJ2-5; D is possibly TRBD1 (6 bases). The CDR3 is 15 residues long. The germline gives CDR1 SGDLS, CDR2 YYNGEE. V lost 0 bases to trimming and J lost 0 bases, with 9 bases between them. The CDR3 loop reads CASSVAGHNQETQYF. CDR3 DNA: TGTGCCAGCAGCGTAGCGGGACACAACCAAGAGACCCAGTACTTC.

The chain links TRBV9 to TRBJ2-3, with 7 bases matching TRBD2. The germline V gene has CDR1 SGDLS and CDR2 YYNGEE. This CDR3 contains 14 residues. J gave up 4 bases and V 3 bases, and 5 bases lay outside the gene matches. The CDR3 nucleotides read TGTGCCAGCAGCGAGCGGGGCCGCGCAGATACGCAGTATTTT. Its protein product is CASSERGRADTQYF.

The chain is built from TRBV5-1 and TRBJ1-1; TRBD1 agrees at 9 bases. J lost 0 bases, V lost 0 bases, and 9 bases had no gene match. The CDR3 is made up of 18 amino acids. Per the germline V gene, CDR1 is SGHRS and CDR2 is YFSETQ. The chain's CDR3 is CASSLVGQGTFLNTEAFF. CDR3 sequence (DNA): TGCGCCAGCAGCTTGGTAGGACAGGGGACTTTTTTGAACACTGAAGCTTTCTTT.

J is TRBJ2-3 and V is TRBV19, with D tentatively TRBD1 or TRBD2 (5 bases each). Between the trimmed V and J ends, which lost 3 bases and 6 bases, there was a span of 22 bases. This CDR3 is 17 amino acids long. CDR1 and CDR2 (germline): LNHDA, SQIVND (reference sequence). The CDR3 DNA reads TGTGCCAGTAGTATCCCCACGGGATGGGGGACCTCGGATACGCAGTATTTT. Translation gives CASSIPTGWGTSDTQYF.

The CDR3 bases are TGTGCCAGCAGTTCATCCGGGACAGGGGTTTTGCAGTACTTC. Translation: CASSSSGTGVLQYF. V usage is TRBV27 and J usage is TRBJ2-7; 10 positions agree with TRBD1. Losses at the gene ends were 4 bases for V and 9 bases for J; bases not matched to a gene: 9. CDR1 MNHEY and CDR2 SMNVEV come from the germline V gene (reference sequence). The CDR3 runs 14 residues.

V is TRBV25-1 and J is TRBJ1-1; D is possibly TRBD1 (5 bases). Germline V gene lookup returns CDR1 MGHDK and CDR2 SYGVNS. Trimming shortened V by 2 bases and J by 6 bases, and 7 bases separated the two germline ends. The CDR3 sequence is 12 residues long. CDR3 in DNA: TGTGCCAGCAGTGAAGGGACGGCTGAAGCTTTCTTT. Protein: CASSEGTAEAFF.

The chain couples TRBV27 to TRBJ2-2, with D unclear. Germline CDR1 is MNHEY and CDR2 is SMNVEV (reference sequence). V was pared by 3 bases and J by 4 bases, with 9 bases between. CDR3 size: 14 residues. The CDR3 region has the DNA TGTGCCAGCAGTTTCGTTCAGGTCACCGGGGAGCTGTTTTTT. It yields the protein CASSFVQVTGELFF.

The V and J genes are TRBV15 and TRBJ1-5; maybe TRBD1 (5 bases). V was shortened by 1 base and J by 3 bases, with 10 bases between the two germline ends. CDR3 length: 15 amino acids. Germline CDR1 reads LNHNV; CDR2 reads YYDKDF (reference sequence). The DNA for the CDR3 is TGTGCCACCAGCAGAGTTGGGACTTTCAATCAGCCCCAGCATTTT. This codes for CATSRVGTFNQPQHF.

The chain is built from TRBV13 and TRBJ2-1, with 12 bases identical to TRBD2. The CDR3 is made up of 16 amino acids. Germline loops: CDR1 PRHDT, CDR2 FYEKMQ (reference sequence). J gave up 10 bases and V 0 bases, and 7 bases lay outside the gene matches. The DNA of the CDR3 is TGTGCCAGCAGCTTAGGGGCTAGCGGGAGGGCCGAGGAGCAGTTCTTC. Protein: CASSLGASGRAEEQFF.

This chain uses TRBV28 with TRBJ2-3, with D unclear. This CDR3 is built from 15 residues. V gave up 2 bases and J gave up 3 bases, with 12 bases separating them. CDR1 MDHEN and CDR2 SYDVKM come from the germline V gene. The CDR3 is CASSLRDLRTDTQYF. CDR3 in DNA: TGTGCCAGCAGTTTACGCGACCTTAGAACAGATACGCAGTATTTT. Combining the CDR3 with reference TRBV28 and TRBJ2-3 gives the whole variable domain DVKVTQSSRYLVKRTGEKVFLECVQDMDHENMFWYRQDPGLGLRLIYFSYDVKMKEKGDIPEGYSVSREKKERFSLILESASTNQTSMYLCASSLRDLRTDTQYFGPGTRLTVL.

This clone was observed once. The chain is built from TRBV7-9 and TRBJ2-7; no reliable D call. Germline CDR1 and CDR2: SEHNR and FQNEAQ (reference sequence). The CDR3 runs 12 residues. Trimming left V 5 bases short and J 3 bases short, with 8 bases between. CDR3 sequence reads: CASSARVYEQYF. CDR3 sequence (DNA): TGTGCCAGCAGCGCCCGGGTCTACGAGCAGTACTTC.

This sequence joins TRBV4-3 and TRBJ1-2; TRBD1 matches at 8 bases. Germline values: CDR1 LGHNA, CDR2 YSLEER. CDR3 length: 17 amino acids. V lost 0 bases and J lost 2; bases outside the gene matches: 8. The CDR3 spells CASSQDIGTGLNYGYTF. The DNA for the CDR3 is TGCGCCAGCAGCCAAGATATCGGGACAGGTCTCAACTATGGCTACACCTTC.

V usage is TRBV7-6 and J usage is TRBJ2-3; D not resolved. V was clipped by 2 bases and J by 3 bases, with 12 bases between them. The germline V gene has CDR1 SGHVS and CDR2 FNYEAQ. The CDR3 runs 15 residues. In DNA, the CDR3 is TGTGCCAGCAGCTTATCCACTACTCCGACAGATACGCAGTATTTT. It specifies CASSLSTTPTDTQYF.

CDR3 sequence (DNA): TGTGCCAGCAGCTGGGGGCTAGAGCAAGAGACCCAGTACTTC. It specifies CASSWGLEQETQYF. The rearrangement joins TRBV13 to TRBJ2-5; D is perhaps TRBD1 (6 bases). V was cut by 4 bases and J by 2 bases, with 11 bases left in between. The CDR3 is 14 amino acids. CDR1 and CDR2 from the germline V gene are PRHDT and FYEKMQ (reference sequence).

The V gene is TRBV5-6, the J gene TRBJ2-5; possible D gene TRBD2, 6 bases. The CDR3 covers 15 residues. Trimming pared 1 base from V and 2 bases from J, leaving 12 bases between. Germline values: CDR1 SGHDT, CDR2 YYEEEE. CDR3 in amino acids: CASSLPGSRQETQYF. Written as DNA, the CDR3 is TGTGCCAGCAGCTTGCCCGGGAGTCGACAAGAGACCCAGTACTTC.